This TCR gamma chain was sequenced in a study of γδ T cells in repeated Plasmodium falciparum infection. Study-wide points: Donors in Mali lived in a small rural village, largely one ethnic group.

The V gene's germline CDR1 is GITISATS and CDR2 ISYDGTV (reference sequence). CDR3 length: 17 amino acids. Trimming took 2 bases from V and 7 from J; bases not matched to a gene: 8. Vgamma9/Vdelta2+ and Vdelta2-negative gammadelta T cells were flow-sorted from PBMC for bulk sequencing. A word on this clone: Its antigen is unidentified. This likely traces to a read error, being one base from a far larger clone. Different DNA sequences within this sample yield the same CDR3.

Both TRG and TRD chains were sequenced from each sorted sample. TCRdb used CATT to re-call clones from the multiplex PCR reads. The sample has roughly 5,000 gamma-chain clones, roughly 3.5% seen once. The chain joins TRGV9 to TRGJP. Sequenced material: gamma-delta T cells from blood. The sequence was obtained from a pool of human donors (malaria-infected and uninfected, not separated). In nucleotides, the CDR3 is TGTGCCTTGTGGGAGGGTACCTACGAGTTGGGCAAAAAAATCAAGGTATTT. This encodes CALWEGTYELGKKIKVF.